The source of this TCR beta chain is a study of CD8+CD57+ T cells in acquired aplastic anemia (dated by TCRdb to 2017 to 2018). In terms of the full investigation: A mean of about 3.2 ug of DNA, ranging from roughly 0.19 to 27.4 ug, was extracted from sorted CD4+ and CD8+ cells. CD8+CD57+ expansion was defined as a frequency above the mean frequency observed in healthy subjects.

Results the study describes overall, beyond this receptor: Although roughly 29 CD8+ CDR3 sequences were shared by patients and controls, these sequences appeared highly expressed in patients and within the immunodominant clones of patients. CD8+ Simpson's diversity did not differ significantly between patients and healthy controls (P=0.060).

This clonotype occurred many times. Its antigen is currently not known. Base qualities are not provided; no much larger clone lies one nucleotide away. CDR1 and CDR2, per the germline V gene, are SGHTA and FQGNSA. The CDR3 covers 16 residues, taking in both the cysteine and the phenylalanine. The entry retains the CDR3 DNA only, 48 bases that are in frame from base 1. V is pared back by 1 base and J by 1 base, with 12 bases lying between the germline termini. Flow cytometry had shown CD8+CD57+ cell expansion in the patients selected for sequencing. Every patient had severe acquired aplastic anemia, diagnosed using the International Study of Aplastic Anemia and Agranulocytosis and Camitta criteria. No therapy had been received by the patients at the time of blood sampling. In this study, sorted CD4+ and CD8+ T cells from the blood of healthy subjects and of severe aplastic anemia patients had their TCR repertoires deep-sequenced. In the USA, patient enrollment took place under clinicaltrials.gov protocols 00001620, 01623167, 00001397, 00071045, 00081523 and 00961064. Ficoll-Paque density gradient centrifugation was used to isolate peripheral blood mononuclear cells. Before DNA extraction, CD4+ and CD8+ T cells were sorted by FACS or by magnetic beads.

TCR beta VDJ combination and CDR3 sequence profiling used genomic DNA as the template. An Illumina HiSeq 2000 was used for TCR repertoire sequencing. Processing in the source paper ran as follows. Repertoire assessment relied on Simpson's diversity index, CDR3 size and DJ length profiles, and TRBV/TRBJ rearrangement plots. Whichever DNA sequence was most abundant in the deep sequencing data was defined as the immunodominant clone. CDR3 amino acid sequences were checked for sharing between subjects and were compared against published repertoires and the VDJdb database. The raw public data were reprocessed by TCRdb itself: fastp quality trimming at Q25, MiXCR clonotype calling, in-frame beta chains only. Rows are unified per CDR3 protein, each entry keeping the most common DNA and genes. Here the V and J calls rest on TCRdb's processing, not on the authors' analysis. This sample comprises some 170,000 distinct CDR3 sequences, under 55% of them detected only once. In total, the top ten clones hold more than 0.85% of the sample.

Material for sequencing was sorted CD4+, CD8+, or CD8+CD57+ T cells (not recorded which) from PBMCs. The TCR originated in a human donor with aplastic anemia. The V gene is TRBV7-2 and the J gene is TRBJ2-3; TRBD1 might be the D gene, on 5 matching bases. For the CDR3, the sequence is CASSLESGRGTDTQYF. The nucleotide sequence reads TGTGCCAGCAGCTTAGAATCAGGGCGCGGCACAGATACGCAGTATTTT.